The sequence of this T cell receptor (beta chain) was determined in a study of T cells after somatic rescue of genetic block. V lost 0 bases and J lost 5, with 7 bases in between. Per the germline V gene, CDR1 is LNHDA and CDR2 is SQIVND (reference sequence). The CDR3 runs to 14 residues. In regard to this clone: Other nucleotide sequences in the sample specify the same CDR3.

TCRdb's copy holds only in-frame clones and misses some; the assay was immunoSEQ multiplex PCR. The table has 55,000 or so clones, around 96% seen once; the top ten hold about 0.076%. The specimen was peripheral blood mononuclear cells (PBMCs). The gene calls are TRBV19 and TRBJ2-2; D may be TRBD2 (5 bases). This TCR was recovered from a child younger than two. The DNA of the CDR3 is TGTGCCAGTAGTATAGATCGGGGAACCGGGGAGCTGTTTTTT. This translates into CASSIDRGTGELFF.